The clone carrying this TCR beta chain was observed at least ten times. This entry comes from a study of Graves' ophthalmopathy and Graves' hyperthyroidism. Researchers turned away patients with other autoimmune diseases, uncontrolled infections, pregnancy or lactation. Symptoms, serum thyroxine and TRAb, thyroid ultrasound, and orbital computed tomography formed the diagnostic basis. RNA transcripts served as template for amplifying TCR beta CDR3 sequences. In the first round, RT-PCR was carried out with HTBI primers, and a multiplex PCR formed the second round. Each CDR3 protein is one row after TCRdb ran MiXCR on the multiplex PCR reads. In the table there are some 210,000 distinct CDR3 sequences, approximately 28% of which are singletons. Input material: peripheral blood. The receptor was isolated from a man in his fifties with Graves' ophthalmopathy.

The DNA for the CDR3 is TGTGCCAGCAGTTTGGGATCTGGGGCCAACGTCCTGACTTTC. Its translation: CASSLGSGANVLTF. This sequence joins TRBV12-3 or TRBV12-4 and TRBJ2-6; unclear D gene. This CDR3 has 14 amino acids. The V gene lost 3 bases and the J gene lost 1 base, with 4 bases spanning the gap.